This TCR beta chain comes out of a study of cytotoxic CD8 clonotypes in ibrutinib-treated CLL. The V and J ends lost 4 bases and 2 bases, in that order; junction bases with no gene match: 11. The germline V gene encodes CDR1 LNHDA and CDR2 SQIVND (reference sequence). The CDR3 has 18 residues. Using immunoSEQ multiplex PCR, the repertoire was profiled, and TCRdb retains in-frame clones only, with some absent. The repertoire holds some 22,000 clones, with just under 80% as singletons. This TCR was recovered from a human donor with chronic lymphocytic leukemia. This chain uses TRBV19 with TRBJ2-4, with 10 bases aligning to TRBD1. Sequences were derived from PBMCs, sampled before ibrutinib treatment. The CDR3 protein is CASSNELRQGATKNIQYF. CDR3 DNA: TGTGCCAGTAGTAACGAACTAAGACAGGGGGCAACCAAAAACATTCAGTACTTC.